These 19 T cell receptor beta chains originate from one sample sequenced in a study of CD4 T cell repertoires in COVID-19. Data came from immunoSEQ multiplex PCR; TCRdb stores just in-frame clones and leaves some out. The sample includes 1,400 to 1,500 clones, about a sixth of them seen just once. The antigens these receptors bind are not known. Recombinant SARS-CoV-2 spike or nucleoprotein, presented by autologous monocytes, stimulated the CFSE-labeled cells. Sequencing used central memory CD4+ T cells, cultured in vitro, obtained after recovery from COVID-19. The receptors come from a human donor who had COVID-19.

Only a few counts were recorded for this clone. The CDR3 DNA sequence: TGTGCCAGCAGTCCGGCCGGGGGGCGGGATGAAAAACTGTTTTTT. Translation gives CASSPAGGRDEKLFF. The chain joins TRBV6-5 to TRBJ1-4, with D possibly TRBD1 on 6 matching bases. CDR3 length equals 15 residues. From germline, CDR1 is MNHEY and CDR2 SVGAGI. The V end was cut by 5 bases, the J end by 6 bases, with 16 bases between.

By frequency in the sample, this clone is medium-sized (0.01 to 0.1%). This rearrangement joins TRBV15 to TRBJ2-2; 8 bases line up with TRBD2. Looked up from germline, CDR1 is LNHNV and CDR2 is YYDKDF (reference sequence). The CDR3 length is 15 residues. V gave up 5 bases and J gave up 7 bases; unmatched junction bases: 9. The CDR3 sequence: CATSSAGGADGELFF. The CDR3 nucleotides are TGTGCCACCAGCTCCGCGGGGGGCGCCGACGGGGAGCTGTTTTTT. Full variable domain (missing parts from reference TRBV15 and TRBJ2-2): DAMVIQNPRYQVTQFGKPVTLSCSQTLNHNVMYWYQQKSSQAPKLLFHYYDKDFNNEADTPDNFQSRRPNTSFCFLDIRSPGLGDTAMYLCATSSAGGADGELFFGEGSRLTVL.

The CDR3 nucleotides are TGTGCCAGCAGCGCGGGACTAGCGGGGATCCTGGAGCAGTTCTTC. It translates to CASSAGLAGILEQFF. The chain links TRBV11-3 to TRBJ2-1; 13 nucleotides align to TRBD2. Germline trimming cut 5 bases from V and 10 bases from J; bases unmatched to any gene: 8. The length of the CDR3 is 15 residues. CDR1 and CDR2 from the germline V gene are SGHNT and YENEEA.

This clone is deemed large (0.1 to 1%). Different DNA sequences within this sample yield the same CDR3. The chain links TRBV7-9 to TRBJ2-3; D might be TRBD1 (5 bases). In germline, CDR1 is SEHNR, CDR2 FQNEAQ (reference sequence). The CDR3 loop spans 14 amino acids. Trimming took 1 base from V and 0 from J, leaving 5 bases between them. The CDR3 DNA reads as TGTGCCAGCAGCTTAGAGGGGAGCACAGATACGCAGTATTTT. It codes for CASSLEGSTDTQYF.

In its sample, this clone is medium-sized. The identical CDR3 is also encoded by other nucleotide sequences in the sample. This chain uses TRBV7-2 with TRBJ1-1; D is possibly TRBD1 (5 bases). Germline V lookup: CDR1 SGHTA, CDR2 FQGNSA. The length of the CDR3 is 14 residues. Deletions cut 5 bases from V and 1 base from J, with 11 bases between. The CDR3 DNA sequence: TGTGCCAGCAGCCAGGGACGTAGGAACACTGAAGCTTTCTTT. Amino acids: CASSQGRRNTEAFF.

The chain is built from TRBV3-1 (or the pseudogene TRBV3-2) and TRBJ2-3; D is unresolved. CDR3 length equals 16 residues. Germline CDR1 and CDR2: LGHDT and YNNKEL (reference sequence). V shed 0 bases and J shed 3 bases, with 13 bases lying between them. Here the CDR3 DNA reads TGTGCCAGCAGCCAAGATAGTATATTGAGGACAGATACGCAGTATTTT. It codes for CASSQDSILRTDTQYF.

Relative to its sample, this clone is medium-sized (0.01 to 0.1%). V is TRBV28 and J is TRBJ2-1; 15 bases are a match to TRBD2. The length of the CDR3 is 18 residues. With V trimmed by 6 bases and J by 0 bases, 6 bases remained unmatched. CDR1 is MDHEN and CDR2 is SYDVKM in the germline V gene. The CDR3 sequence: CASSPGLAGGGSYNEQFF. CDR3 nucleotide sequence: TGTGCCAGCAGCCCTGGACTAGCGGGGGGGGGCTCCTACAATGAGCAGTTCTTC.

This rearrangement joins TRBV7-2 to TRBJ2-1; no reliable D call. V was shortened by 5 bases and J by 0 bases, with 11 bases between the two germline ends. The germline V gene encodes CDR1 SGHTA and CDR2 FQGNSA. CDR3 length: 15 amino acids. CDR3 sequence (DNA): TGTGCCAGCAGCGTAGGTGGGGTCTCCTACAATGAGCAGTTCTTC. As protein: CASSVGGVSYNEQFF. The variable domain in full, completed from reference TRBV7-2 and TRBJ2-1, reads GAGVSQSPSNKVTEKGKDVELRCDPISGHTALYWYRQSLGQGLEFLIYFQGNSAPDKSGLPSDRFSAERTGGSVSTLTIQRTQQEDSAVYLCASSVGGVSYNEQFFGPGTRLTVL.

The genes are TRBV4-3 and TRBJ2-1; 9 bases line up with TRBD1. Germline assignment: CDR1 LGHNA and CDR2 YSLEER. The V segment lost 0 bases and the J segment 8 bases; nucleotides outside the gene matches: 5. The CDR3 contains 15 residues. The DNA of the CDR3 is TGCGCCAGCAGCCAAGAGGGACAGGGAGGGGATGAGCAGTTCTTC. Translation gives CASSQEGQGGDEQFF.

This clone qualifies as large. The CDR3 spells CSGGFGGYLDTQYF. CDR3 nucleotides: TGCAGCGGAGGATTCGGGGGGTACTTAGATACGCAGTATTTT. The J gene is TRBJ2-3, the V gene TRBV29-1; 7 nucleotides align to TRBD2. CDR1 and CDR2 from the germline V gene are SQVTM and ANQGSEA. J gave up 5 bases and V 7 bases, and 12 bases lay outside the gene matches. The CDR3 totals 14 residues.

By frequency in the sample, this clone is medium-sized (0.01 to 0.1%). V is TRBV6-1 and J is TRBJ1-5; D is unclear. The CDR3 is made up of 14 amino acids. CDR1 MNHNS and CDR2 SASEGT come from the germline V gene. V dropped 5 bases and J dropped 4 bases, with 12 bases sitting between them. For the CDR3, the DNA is TGTGCCAGCAGTTATATGGAGACGAATCAGCCCCAGCATTTT. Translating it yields CASSYMETNQPQHF.

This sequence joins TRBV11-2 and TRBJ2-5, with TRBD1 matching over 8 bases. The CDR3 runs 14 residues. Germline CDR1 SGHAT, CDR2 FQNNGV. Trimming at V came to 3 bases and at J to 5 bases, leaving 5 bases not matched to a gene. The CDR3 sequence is CASSFDRGRETQYF. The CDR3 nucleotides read TGTGCCAGCAGCTTCGACAGGGGAAGGGAGACCCAGTACTTC. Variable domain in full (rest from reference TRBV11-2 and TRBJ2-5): EAGVAQSPRYKIIEKRQSVAFWCNPISGHATLYWYQQILGQGPKLLIQFQNNGVVDDSQLPKDRFSAERLKGVDSTLKIQPAKLEDSAVYLCASSFDRGRETQYFGPGTRLLVL.

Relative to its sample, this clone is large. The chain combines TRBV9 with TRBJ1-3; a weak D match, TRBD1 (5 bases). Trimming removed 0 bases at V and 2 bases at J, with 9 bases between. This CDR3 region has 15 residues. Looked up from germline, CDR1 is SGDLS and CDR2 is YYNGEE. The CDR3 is CASSVASGAGNTIYF. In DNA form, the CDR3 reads TGTGCCAGCAGCGTAGCTTCGGGGGCTGGAAACACCATATATTTT.

CDR3 nucleotide sequence: TGCAGCGTTGAAACAGGGGGAAATACGCAGTATTTT. Translated: CSVETGGNTQYF. The chain couples TRBV29-1 to TRBJ2-3, with TRBD1 identical over 8 bases. Germline V gives CDR1 SQVTM, CDR2 ANQGSEA. CDR3 length: 12 amino acids. J was trimmed by 7 bases and V by 2 bases; bases with no gene match: 2.

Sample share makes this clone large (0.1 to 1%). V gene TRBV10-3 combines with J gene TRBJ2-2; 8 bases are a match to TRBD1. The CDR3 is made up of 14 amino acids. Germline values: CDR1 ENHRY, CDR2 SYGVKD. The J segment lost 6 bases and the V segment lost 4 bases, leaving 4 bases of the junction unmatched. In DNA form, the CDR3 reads TGTGCCATCAGTGGGACAGGGATGGCCGGGGAGCTGTTTTTT. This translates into CAISGTGMAGELFF.

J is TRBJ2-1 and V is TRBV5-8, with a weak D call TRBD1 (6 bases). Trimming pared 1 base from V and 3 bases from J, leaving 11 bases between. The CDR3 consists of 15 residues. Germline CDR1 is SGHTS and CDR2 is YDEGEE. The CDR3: CASSLTGIGYNEQFF. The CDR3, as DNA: TGTGCCAGCAGCTTGACAGGGATCGGCTACAATGAGCAGTTCTTC. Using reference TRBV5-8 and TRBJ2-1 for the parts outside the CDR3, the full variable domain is EAGVTQSPTHLIKTRGQQATLRCSPISGHTSVYWYQQALGLGLQFLLWYDEGEERNRGNFPPRFSGRQFPNYSSELNVNALELEDSALYLCASSLTGIGYNEQFFGPGTRLTVL.

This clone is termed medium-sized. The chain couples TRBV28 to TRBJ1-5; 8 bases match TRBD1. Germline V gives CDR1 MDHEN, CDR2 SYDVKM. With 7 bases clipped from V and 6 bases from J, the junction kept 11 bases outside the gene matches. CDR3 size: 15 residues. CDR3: CASTFGQGSFQPQHF. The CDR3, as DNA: TGTGCCAGCACCTTCGGACAGGGCAGTTTTCAGCCCCAGCATTTT.

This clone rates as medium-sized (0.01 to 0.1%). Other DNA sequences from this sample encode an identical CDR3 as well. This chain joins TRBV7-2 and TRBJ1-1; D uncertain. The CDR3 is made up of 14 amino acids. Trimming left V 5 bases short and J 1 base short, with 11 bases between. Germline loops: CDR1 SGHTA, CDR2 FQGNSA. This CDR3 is CASSQGRRNTEAFF. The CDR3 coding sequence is TGTGCCAGCAGCCAAGGACGTAGGAACACTGAAGCTTTCTTT.

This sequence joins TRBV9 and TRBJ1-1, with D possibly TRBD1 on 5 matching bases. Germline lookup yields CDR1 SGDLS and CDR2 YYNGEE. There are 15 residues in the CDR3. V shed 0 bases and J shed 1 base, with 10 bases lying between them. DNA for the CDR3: TGTGCCAGCAGCGTAGATGGTGACAGGAACACTGAAGCTTTCTTT. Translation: CASSVDGDRNTEAFF. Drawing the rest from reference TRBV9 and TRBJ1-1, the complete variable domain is DSGVTQTPKHLITATGQRVTLRCSPRSGDLSVYWYQQSLDQGLQFLIQYYNGEERAKGNILERFSAQQFPDLHSELNLSSLELGDSALYFCASSVDGDRNTEAFFGQGTRLTVV.